This T cell receptor beta chain was profiled in a study of T cell responses to AZD1222 COVID-19 vaccine. Points from the study as a whole: Rises in breadth and depth of Spike-specific TCRs came after two AZD1222 doses.

About this clone itself: Its specificity is not known.

Generated by immunoSEQ multiplex PCR, the TCRdb table keeps only in-frame clones and is missing some. The sample has about 76,000 clones, about 88% seen once; the top ten hold approximately 11%. Material: peripheral blood, obtained on day 0 of AZD1222 vaccination. The source is an adult in good health.

CDR3 sequence reads: CASSGRLASGADTQYF. CDR3 in DNA: TGTGCCAGCAGCGGCCGACTAGCCTCAGGTGCAGATACGCAGTATTTT. This chain connects TRBV7-2 to TRBJ2-3, with 7 bases aligning to TRBD2. This CDR3 has 16 amino acids. After removal of 5 bases from V and 4 bases from J, the junction contained 12 bases not matched to a gene. In germline, CDR1 is SGHTA, CDR2 FQGNSA.